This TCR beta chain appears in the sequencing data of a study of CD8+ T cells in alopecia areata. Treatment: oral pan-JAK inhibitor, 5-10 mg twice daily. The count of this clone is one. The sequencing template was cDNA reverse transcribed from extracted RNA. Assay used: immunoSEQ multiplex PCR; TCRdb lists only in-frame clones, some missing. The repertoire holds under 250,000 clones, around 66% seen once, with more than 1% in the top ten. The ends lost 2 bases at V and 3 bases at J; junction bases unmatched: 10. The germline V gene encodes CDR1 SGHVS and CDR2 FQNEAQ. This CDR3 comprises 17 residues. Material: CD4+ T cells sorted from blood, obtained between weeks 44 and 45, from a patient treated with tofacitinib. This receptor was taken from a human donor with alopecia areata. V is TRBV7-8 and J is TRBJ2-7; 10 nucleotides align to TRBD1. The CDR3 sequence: CASSLILGTGDFYEQYF. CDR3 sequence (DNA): TGTGCCAGCAGCTTAATTTTGGGGACAGGGGATTTCTACGAGCAGTACTTC.